Following are 24 T cell receptor beta chains from one sample sequenced in a study of shared clonotypes between healthy human individuals. This table comes from immunoSEQ multiplex PCR, and its TCRdb copy is limited to in-frame clones, with some not included. The sample carries 1.4 million or so clones, 98% recorded once. Sample: naive CD4+ T cells sorted from blood. The subset here: CD45RA+ positively selected. Every receptor here comes from a young man in good health.

This sequence joins TRBV28 and TRBJ2-7, with D tentatively TRBD1 or TRBD2 (6 bases each). The V gene lost 1 base and the J gene lost 2 bases, with 9 bases spanning the gap. Germline V CDR1 and CDR2: MDHEN, SYDVKM. This CDR3 has 14 residues. Here the CDR3 reads CASSLSGATYEQYF. The CDR3 DNA follows: TGTGCCAGCAGTTTATCGGGGGCAACCTACGAGCAGTACTTC.

The V gene is TRBV6-6, the J gene TRBJ2-7; tentative D call: TRBD2 (5 bases). CDR3 size: 14 residues. CDR1 and CDR2 (germline): MNHNY, SVGAGI (reference sequence). Trimming stripped 10 bases from V and 2 bases from J, with 18 bases between. The CDR3 protein is CATQGSGLPYEQYF. The CDR3 DNA is TGTGCCACCCAAGGCAGCGGACTCCCCTACGAGCAGTACTTC.

This rearrangement joins TRBV28 to TRBJ1-2; D ambiguous. The V and J ends lost 7 bases and 4 bases respectively, with 10 bases between them. Germline assignment: CDR1 MDHEN and CDR2 SYDVKM. The CDR3 length is 12 residues. CDR3 loop: CASNKLGYGYTF. The DNA of the CDR3 is TGTGCCAGCAACAAATTGGGCTATGGCTACACCTTC.

The rearrangement links TRBV29-1 to TRBJ2-3; D is ambiguous. Per the germline V gene, CDR1 is SQVTM and CDR2 is ANQGSEA. The CDR3 covers 11 residues. With 8 bases removed from V and 3 bases from J, the gap between germline ends came to 9 bases. The CDR3: CSLQMTDTQYF. CDR3 nucleotide sequence: TGCAGCCTCCAAATGACAGATACGCAGTATTTT.

V usage is TRBV5-5 and J usage is TRBJ1-3; tentatively, D is TRBD1 (6 bases). The germline gives CDR1 SGHKS, CDR2 YYEKEE (reference sequence). The CDR3 totals 17 residues. V lost 0 bases to trimming and J lost 0 bases, with 13 bases between them. CDR3 DNA: TGTGCCAGCAGCTTGGCTATCGGACAGATCTCTGGAAACACCATATATTTT. Protein product: CASSLAIGQISGNTIYF.

In its sample, this clone was seen once. The chain is built from TRBV2 and TRBJ2-3, with TRBD1 matching 9 bases. V lost 6 bases, J lost 0 bases, and 10 bases stayed unmatched. The CDR3 is 17 residues long. Germline assignment: CDR1 SNHLY and CDR2 FYNNEI. CDR3 sequence reads: CASRRGQGLSSTDTQYF. The CDR3 DNA is TGTGCCAGCAGACGGGGACAGGGATTATCTAGCACAGATACGCAGTATTTT.

CDR3 residues: CASSPAGTGHNEQYF. In nucleotides, the CDR3 is TGTGCCAGCTCACCAGCCGGGACAGGGCACAACGAGCAGTACTTC. V and J are TRBV18 and TRBJ2-7; 9 bases are a match to TRBD1. Germline trimming cut 2 bases from V and 5 bases from J; bases unmatched to any gene: 7. The CDR3 sequence is 15 residues long. The germline V gene has CDR1 KGHSH and CDR2 LQKENI.

The chain joins TRBV6-5 to TRBJ1-1; 7 bases align to TRBD1. The CDR3 contains 13 residues. The trim removed 8 bases at V and 6 bases at J, leaving 9 bases unmatched. The germline V gene encodes CDR1 MNHEY and CDR2 SVGAGI. CDR3 DNA: TGTGCCAGCCGAGTTGGACAGGCGCCTGAAGCTTTCTTT. As protein: CASRVGQAPEAFF.

This chain connects TRBV5-4 to TRBJ2-7; 10 bases are a match to TRBD2. The CDR3 length is 17 residues. With 0 bases clipped from V and 6 bases from J, the junction kept 12 bases outside the gene matches. From germline, CDR1 is SGHNT and CDR2 YYREEE (reference sequence). CDR3 protein: CASSLEVGLAGVSEQYF. The CDR3 DNA reads TGTGCCAGCAGCTTGGAAGTCGGGCTAGCGGGAGTCAGCGAGCAGTACTTC.

This clone was detected once. V usage is TRBV15 and J usage is TRBJ2-7; TRBD1 matches 11 bases. V lost 5 bases and J lost 2; bases outside the gene matches: 5. The CDR3 extends over 15 amino acids. Germline CDR1 reads LNHNV; CDR2 reads YYDKDF (reference sequence). The CDR3 spells CATSRGTGGTYEQYF. The CDR3 region has the DNA TGTGCCACCAGCCGCGGGACAGGGGGAACCTACGAGCAGTACTTC.

The chain links TRBV5-6 to TRBJ2-1, with D unresolved. Germline CDR1 is SGHDT and CDR2 is YYEEEE. The germline V and J ends were trimmed by 4 bases and 0 bases, with 14 bases remaining between them. The CDR3 consists of 16 residues. The CDR3 nucleotides read TGTGCCAGCAGCAGGTCCCCAAGAAGCTCCTACAATGAGCAGTTCTTC. Protein: CASSRSPRSSYNEQFF. Full variable domain (missing parts from reference TRBV5-6 and TRBJ2-1): DAGVTQSPTHLIKTRGQQVTLRCSPKSGHDTVSWYQQALGQGPQFIFQYYEEEERQRGNFPDRFSGHQFPNYSSELNVNALLLGDSALYLCASSRSPRSSYNEQFFGPGTRLTVL.

The rearrangement links TRBV30 to TRBJ2-3, with a weak D call TRBD2 (5 bases). This CDR3 is 11 amino acids long. Germline assignment: CDR1 GTSNPN and CDR2 SVGIG (reference sequence). V lost 3 bases to trimming and J lost 12 bases, with 13 bases between them. CDR3 nucleotides: TGTGCCTGGAGCCCCCGGGGTTTCCAGTATTTT. As protein: CAWSPRGFQYF. Full variable domain (remainder filled in from reference TRBV30 and TRBJ2-3): SQTIHQWPATLVQPVGSPLSLECTVEGTSNPNLYWYRQAAGRGLQLLFYSVGIGQISSEVPQNLSASRPQDRQFILSSKKLLLSDSGFYLCAWSPRGFQYFGPGTRLTVL.

This chain uses TRBV9 with TRBJ1-5; D is perhaps TRBD1 (5 bases). Trimming took off 1 base at V and 0 bases at J, with 8 bases between the two ends. Germline CDR1 reads SGDLS; CDR2 reads YYNGEE. CDR3 length: 15 residues. The CDR3 DNA reads TGTGCCAGCAGCGTATCAGGGCATAGCAATCAGCCCCAGCATTTT. As protein: CASSVSGHSNQPQHF.

This chain joins TRBV27 and TRBJ2-1; 10 positions agree with TRBD2. This CDR3 is 15 amino acids long. Trimming at V came to 3 bases and at J to 6 bases, leaving 5 bases not matched to a gene. Germline CDR1 and CDR2: MNHEY and SMNVEV (reference sequence). CDR3 in amino acids: CASSFAGTSVNEQFF. The CDR3 DNA reads TGTGCCAGCAGTTTCGCCGGGACTAGCGTCAATGAGCAGTTCTTC.

The gene calls are TRBV5-4 and TRBJ2-2; 7 nucleotides line up with TRBD1. Germline V gene data show CDR1 as SGHNT and CDR2 as YYREEE (reference sequence). CDR3 length equals 15 residues. Unmatched junction bases numbered 3, after V lost 4 bases and J lost 0 bases. CDR3 sequence: CASSIQGANTGELFF. In nucleotides, the CDR3 is TGTGCCAGCAGCATTCAGGGGGCGAACACCGGGGAGCTGTTTTTT.

V usage is TRBV28 and J usage is TRBJ2-5; 8 bases align to TRBD1. Trimming removed 7 bases from V and 0 bases from J; junction bases left unmatched: 10. This CDR3 is built from 16 residues. Germline CDR1 MDHEN, CDR2 SYDVKM. CDR3 in DNA: TGTGCCAGCACTTCCTTGTGGACAGGGAACCAAGAGACCCAGTACTTC. As protein: CASTSLWTGNQETQYF.

The gene calls are TRBV30 and TRBJ1-4; TRBD1 aligns across 7 bases. This CDR3 is built from 15 residues. Germline lookup yields CDR1 GTSNPN and CDR2 SVGIG (reference sequence). The V segment lost 2 bases and the J segment 10 bases; nucleotides outside the gene matches: 13. The CDR3 bases are TGTGCCTGGAGTTCGACAGGGATCGTAGAGGGAAAACTGTTTTTT. Protein product: CAWSSTGIVEGKLFF. The full variable domain, with the rest looked up from reference TRBV30 and TRBJ1-4, is SQTIHQWPATLVQPVGSPLSLECTVEGTSNPNLYWYRQAAGRGLQLLFYSVGIGQISSEVPQNLSASRPQDRQFILSSKKLLLSDSGFYLCAWSSTGIVEGKLFFGSGTQLSVL.

This clone was seen only once. This CDR3 is also generated by other DNA sequences in the sample. CDR3 DNA sequence: TGTGCCAGCAGTGCCGGGACAGGGGTCTACGAGCAGTACTTC. It codes for CASSAGTGVYEQYF. The chain recombines TRBV28 with TRBJ2-7; 10 bases line up with TRBD1. The ends lost 5 bases at V and 3 bases at J; junction bases unmatched: 4. The CDR3 length is 14 residues. Germline loops: CDR1 MDHEN, CDR2 SYDVKM.

This sequence joins TRBV2 and TRBJ2-4, with TRBD1 matching over 7 bases. Germline values: CDR1 SNHLY, CDR2 FYNNEI. The trim removed 4 bases at V and 3 bases at J, leaving 6 bases unmatched. This CDR3 has 15 amino acids. The CDR3 region is CASSATGVLKNIQYF. CDR3 sequence (DNA): TGTGCCAGCAGTGCTACAGGGGTCCTCAAAAACATTCAGTACTTC.

The chain is built from TRBV12-5 and TRBJ1-1; D remains unclear. V lost 1 base to trimming and J lost 2 bases, with 2 bases between them. The CDR3 sequence is 12 residues long. From germline, CDR1 is LGHNT and CDR2 FRNRAP. In DNA form, the CDR3 reads TGTGCTAGTGGTTTGGATAACACTGAAGCTTTCTTT. It codes for CASGLDNTEAFF.

V usage is TRBV13 and J usage is TRBJ1-1; TRBD1 aligns across 7 bases. The J segment lost 4 bases and the V segment lost 5 bases, leaving 10 bases of the junction unmatched. The CDR3 totals 15 residues. CDR1 PRHDT and CDR2 FYEKMQ come from the germline V gene (reference sequence). CDR3 amino acids: CASSRDSRMGTEAFF. The CDR3 bases are TGTGCCAGCAGCCGGGACAGTCGAATGGGCACTGAAGCTTTCTTT.

The V call is TRBV20-1, the J call TRBJ2-1, with D uncertain. Trimming left V 3 bases short and J 16 bases short, with 16 bases between. CDR3 length equals 11 residues. In germline, CDR1 is DFQATT, CDR2 SNEGSKA (reference sequence). CDR3 in amino acids: CSASLTGVAFF. DNA for the CDR3: TGCAGTGCTAGCCTAACTGGGGTGGCCTTCTTC.

The gene calls are TRBV28 and TRBJ2-3; 7 bases are shared with TRBD2. This CDR3 comprises 14 residues. The germline V gene encodes CDR1 MDHEN and CDR2 SYDVKM. J gave up 3 bases and V 6 bases, and 6 bases lay outside the gene matches. CDR3 protein: CASRRDYLTDTQYF. For the CDR3, the DNA is TGTGCCAGCAGACGGGACTACTTAACAGATACGCAGTATTTT.

The rearrangement uses TRBV25-1 and TRBJ2-1; D remains unclear. CDR3 length: 15 residues. Germline V gene lookup returns CDR1 MGHDK and CDR2 SYGVNS. The V end was cut by 4 bases, the J end by 5 bases, with 15 bases between. The CDR3 protein is CASSAPVVLHNEQFF. CDR3 DNA sequence: TGTGCCAGCAGTGCCCCGGTGGTTCTCCACAATGAGCAGTTCTTC.